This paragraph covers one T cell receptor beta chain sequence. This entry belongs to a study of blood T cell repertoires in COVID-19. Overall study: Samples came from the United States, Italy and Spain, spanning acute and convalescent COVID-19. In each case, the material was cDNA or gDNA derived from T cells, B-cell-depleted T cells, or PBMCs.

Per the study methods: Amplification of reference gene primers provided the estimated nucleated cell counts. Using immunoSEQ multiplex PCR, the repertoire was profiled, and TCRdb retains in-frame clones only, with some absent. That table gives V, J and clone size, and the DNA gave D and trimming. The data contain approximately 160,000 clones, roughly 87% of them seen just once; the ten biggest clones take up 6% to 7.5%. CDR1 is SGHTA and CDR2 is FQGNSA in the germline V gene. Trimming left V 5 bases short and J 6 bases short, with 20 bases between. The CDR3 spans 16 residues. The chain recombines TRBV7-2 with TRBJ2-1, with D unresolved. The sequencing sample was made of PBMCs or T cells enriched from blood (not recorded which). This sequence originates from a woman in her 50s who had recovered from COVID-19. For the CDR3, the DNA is TGTGCCAGCAGCGAACCCGCCAGCGCAAAAGGCAATGAGCAGTTCTTC. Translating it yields CASSEPASAKGNEQFF.